The 13 T cell receptor beta chains in this list originate from one sample, sequenced in a study of blood T cells in healthy people across ages. Primers used in a second PCR of about 6 to 11 cycles were a sample-barcoded 5' primer and a J-beta primer mix. MiXCR, applied by TCRdb to the 5' RACE reads, yields one record per CDR3 protein. The sample shows 1.5 million to 1.8 million distinct CDR3 sequences, around 40% of them seen only once. What was sequenced was blood. These receptors originate from a woman aged 18-30 years in good health.

The chain is built from TRBV6-5 and TRBJ1-2; D remains unclear. Per the germline V gene, CDR1 is MNHEY and CDR2 is SVGAGI. The CDR3 has 15 residues. V was trimmed by 2 bases and J by 1 base, leaving 11 bases between them. In DNA form, the CDR3 reads TGTGCCAGCAGTTACGCTTCGGATCGTAACTATGGCTACACCTTC. Translated, it gives CASSYASDRNYGYTF.

The chain employs TRBV4-3 and TRBJ1-2; the match to TRBD1 covers 7 bases. V shed 5 bases, J shed 3 bases, and the junction held 9 bases outside the gene matches. The germline CDR1 and CDR2 sequences are LGHNA and YSLEER. The CDR3 runs 15 residues. The CDR3 loop is CASSDIGQADYGYTF. The CDR3 DNA follows: TGCGCCAGCAGCGATATCGGACAGGCGGACTATGGCTACACCTTC.

This clonotype was found a few times. The chain uses TRBV7-9 and TRBJ1-2, with a weak D call TRBD1 (5 bases). The CDR3 loop spans 12 amino acids. Germline-derived CDR1 and CDR2 are SEHNR and FQNEAQ (reference sequence). Trimming removed 8 bases at V and 6 bases at J, with 13 bases between. DNA for the CDR3: TGTGCCAGCGCCCAAGGGGTCCATGGCTACACCTTC. Protein product: CASAQGVHGYTF. Full variable domain (outside the CDR3, taken from reference TRBV7-9 and TRBJ1-2): DTGVSQNPRHKITKRGQNVTFRCDPISEHNRLYWYRQTLGQGPEFLTYFQNEAQLEKSRLLSDRFSAERPKGSFSTLEIQRTEQGDSAMYLCASAQGVHGYTFGSGTRLTVV.

The chain links TRBV7-9 to TRBJ2-4; 7 nucleotides line up with TRBD1. Germline V gene lookup returns CDR1 SEHNR and CDR2 FQNEAQ (reference sequence). There are 15 residues in the CDR3. Trimming cost V 1 base and J 2 bases; bases outside gene matches: 2. The CDR3 region has the DNA TGTGCCAGCAGCTTAGACAGGGGCTCCAAAAACATTCAGTACTTC. Amino acid sequence: CASSLDRGSKNIQYF.

The gene calls are TRBV20-1 and TRBJ2-7; unclear D gene. V lost 3 bases, J lost 2 bases, and 11 bases lay in between. Germline values: CDR1 DFQATT, CDR2 SNEGSKA (reference sequence). This CDR3 is 13 amino acids long. CDR3 in amino acids: CSARDPTAYEQYF. CDR3 DNA: TGCAGTGCTAGGGATCCTACAGCCTACGAGCAGTACTTC.

Only a few counts were recorded for this clonotype. The V gene is TRBV14, the J gene TRBJ2-1; D is ambiguous. The V gene's germline CDR1 is SGHDN and CDR2 FVKESK. Trimming removed 5 bases from V and 10 bases from J, with 24 bases in between. CDR3 length: 16 amino acids. DNA of the CDR3: TGTGCCAGCAGCTTTGGACCGGCAGGCGGATTAACGGAGCAGTTCTTC. Translating gives CASSFGPAGGLTEQFF.

This clonotype was counted a single time. The rearrangement joins TRBV2 to TRBJ1-2; no reliable D call. The CDR3 loop spans 12 amino acids. V was pared by 2 bases and J by 7 bases, with 8 bases between. Germline CDR1 and CDR2: SNHLY and FYNNEI. The CDR3 nucleotides read TGTGCCAGCAGTGAAAGGGTCGGTGGCTACACCTTC. This sequence encodes CASSERVGGYTF.

The CDR3 nucleotides are TGTGCCAGCAGCTTACGGACAGCGTCCGACGAGCAGTACTTC. Translation gives CASSLRTASDEQYF. The J gene is TRBJ2-7, the V gene TRBV7-2, with D tentatively TRBD1 (6 bases). The CDR3 is 14 residues long. CDR1 is SGHTA, CDR2 FQGNSA, per germline. V was clipped by 2 bases and J by 5 bases, with 13 bases between them.

Regarding this clonotype: A read error may produce the germline difference seen at one junction end. This rearrangement joins TRBV7-7 to TRBJ2-1; either TRBD1 or TRBD2 may fit D (6 bases each). This CDR3 is 15 amino acids long. Germline-derived CDR1 and CDR2 are SSHAT and FNYEAQ (reference sequence). CDR3 nucleotides: TGTGCTAGCAGCTTAAGGCACCGCAAGGGGGGTGAGCAGTTCTTC. Protein: CASSLRHRKGGEQFF.

This clonotype turned up a few times. The chain is built from TRBV13 and TRBJ2-5; 8 nucleotides match TRBD1. J lost 3 bases, V lost 5 bases, and 11 bases had no gene match. Germline CDR1 and CDR2: PRHDT and FYEKMQ (reference sequence). The CDR3 is 16 amino acids. The CDR3 region is CASSPTLGQGKETQYF. The CDR3 DNA is TGTGCCAGCAGCCCCACACTCGGACAGGGAAAAGAGACCCAGTACTTC.

V is TRBV5-1 and J is TRBJ2-5, with 9 bases identical to TRBD1. The CDR3 length is 14 residues. The V gene end was trimmed by 4 bases and the J gene end by 3 bases; junction bases not matched to a gene: 4. Germline V CDR1 and CDR2: SGHRS, YFSETQ. Here the CDR3 reads CASSRQGVEETQYF. The CDR3 DNA sequence: TGCGCCAGCAGCCGACAGGGGGTAGAAGAGACCCAGTACTTC.

This clonotype has more than one count but fewer than ten. In nucleotides, the CDR3 is TGCAGCGTTTTTGGTTCTAACTATGGCTACACCTTC. This gives the protein CSVFGSNYGYTF. This chain links TRBV29-1 with TRBJ1-2, with no clear D. With 5 bases removed from V and 0 bases from J, the gap between germline ends came to 7 bases. The CDR3 length is 12 residues. Germline assignment: CDR1 SQVTM and CDR2 ANQGSEA.

The chain links TRBV7-2 to TRBJ2-1; D perhaps matches TRBD1 (6 bases). CDR1 and CDR2 (germline): SGHTA, FQGNSA. Trimming left V 0 bases short and J 6 bases short, with 9 bases between. The CDR3 consists of 14 residues. The CDR3 spells CASSLAHRVNEQFF. DNA for the CDR3: TGTGCCAGCAGCTTAGCTCACAGGGTCAATGAGCAGTTCTTC. Based on the CDR3 plus reference TRBV7-2 and TRBJ2-1, the full variable domain is GAGVSQSPSNKVTEKGKDVELRCDPISGHTALYWYRQSLGQGLEFLIYFQGNSAPDKSGLPSDRFSAERTGGSVSTLTIQRTQQEDSAVYLCASSLAHRVNEQFFGPGTRLTVL.